The rows below give T cell receptor beta chains drawn from one sample of a study of cytomegalovirus exposure and HLA in healthy donors. Method: immunoSEQ multiplex PCR; TCRdb's copy keeps in-frame clones and lacks some. Here the sample spans 250,000 to 300,000 clones, about nine tenths being singletons. Sequencing input: PBMCs. The origin of the receptors is a girl under 10 years old in good health and CMV-seronegative. CDR3s include the opening cysteine and the closing phenylalanine or tryptophan. A D gene is named only where the DNA matches it firmly. Size is stated for part of the rows, as once, few or many counts, or as a class when the clone is expanded.

j_call	d_call	v_call	clone_size	cdr3_aa	cdr3_nt
TRBJ2-5	TRBD2	TRBV5-4	NA	CASSYLAGGEETQYF	TGTGCCAGCAGCTATCTAGCGGGAGGAGAGGAGACCCAGTACTTC
TRBJ2-5	TRBD2	TRBV5-6	NA	CASSRAGTSGLRGETQYF	TGTGCCAGCAGCCGCGCCGGGACTAGCGGACTGAGGGGGGAGACCCAGTACTTC
TRBJ2-5	NA	TRBV7-9	NA	CASSFLAQIISETQYF	TGTGCCAGCAGCTTTTTGGCCCAAATCATTTCGGAGACCCAGTACTTC
TRBJ2-7	TRBD1	TRBV6-1	NA	CASSEAQTGNSYEQYF	TGTGCCAGCAGTGAAGCACAGACAGGGAACTCCTACGAGCAGTACTTC
TRBJ1-1	TRBD1	TRBV28	NA	CASRPGGMNTEAFF	TGTGCCAGCCGACCAGGGGGCATGAACACTGAAGCTTTCTTT
TRBJ2-7	TRBD2	TRBV5-4	NA	CASSLGLASSYEQYF	TGTGCCAGCAGCCTGGGACTAGCCAGCTCCTACGAGCAGTACTTC
TRBJ2-1	NA	TRBV5-4	NA	CASSFSSLYNEQFF	TGTGCCAGCAGCTTTAGTAGTCTCTACAATGAGCAGTTCTTC
TRBJ2-7	NA	TRBV30	NA	CAWSVHGFYEQYF	TGTGCCTGGAGTGTACATGGTTTCTACGAGCAGTACTTC
TRBJ2-7	TRBD1	TRBV28	NA	CASSSTGAGEQYF	TGTGCCAGCAGTTCGACAGGGGCGGGCGAGCAGTACTTC
TRBJ1-1	NA	TRBV29-1	NA	CSVDSGTEAFF	TGCAGCGTTGATTCGGGGACTGAAGCTTTCTTT
TRBJ1-4	NA	TRBV13	NA	CASSPGVNEKLFF	TGTGCCAGCAGTCCAGGGGTGAATGAAAAACTGTTTTTT
TRBJ2-7	NA	TRBV7-2	NA	CASSSRGREQYF	TGTGCCAGCAGCTCGCGGGGCCGCGAGCAGTACTTC
TRBJ2-1	TRBD1	TRBV10-3	NA	CAISGGDREYNEQFF	TGTGCCATCAGTGGTGGGGACAGGGAATACAATGAGCAGTTCTTC
TRBJ2-7	NA	TRBV19	NA	CASRPTSSYEQYF	TGTGCCAGTAGGCCCACAAGTTCCTACGAGCAGTACTTC
TRBJ2-3	TRBD1	TRBV9	once	CASTRDRGLLTQYF	TGTGCCAGCACCCGGGACAGGGGTTTACTTACGCAGTATTTT
TRBJ2-1	TRBD2	TRBV10-3	NA	CAISEAPFSASGRNEQFF	TGTGCCATCAGTGAGGCACCATTTTCGGCTAGCGGTCGCAATGAGCAGTTCTTC
TRBJ2-1	NA	TRBV4-2	NA	CASSQESWASYNEQFF	TGTGCCAGCAGCCAAGAGAGCTGGGCTTCCTACAATGAGCAGTTCTTC
TRBJ2-7	TRBD2	TRBV10-2	NA	CASSEESGGAFYEQYF	TGCGCCAGCAGTGAGGAGAGCGGGGGGGCCTTCTACGAGCAGTACTTC
TRBJ2-3	TRBD2	TRBV11-3	NA	CASSPRGAGGTDTQYF	TGTGCCAGCAGCCCGAGGGGAGCGGGAGGTACAGATACGCAGTATTTT
TRBJ2-2	NA	TRBV15	NA	CATSRDRTRDTGELFF	TGTGCCACCAGCAGAGATCGAACGCGGGACACCGGGGAGCTGTTTTTT
TRBJ2-7	NA	TRBV6-5	NA	CASSYSTGLSYEQYF	TGTGCCAGCAGTTACTCAACAGGTCTCTCCTACGAGCAGTACTTC
TRBJ1-1	NA	TRBV28	NA	CASSSDRSRGRTEAFF	TGTGCCAGCAGTTCAGACAGGTCCCGGGGTAGGACTGAAGCTTTCTTT
TRBJ2-7	TRBD1	TRBV6-1	NA	CASSDTGVHEQYF	TGTGCCAGCAGTGACACAGGGGTCCACGAGCAGTACTTC
TRBJ1-5	NA	TRBV13	NA	CASSLRGSNQPQHF	TGTGCCAGCAGCTTAAGGGGTAGCAATCAGCCCCAGCATTTT
TRBJ2-1	NA	TRBV6-5	NA	CASSSSGEQFF	TGTGCCAGCAGTTCCAGCGGTGAGCAGTTCTTC
TRBJ2-1	NA	TRBV2	NA	CASPQGGYEQFF	TGTGCCAGCCCCCAGGGGGGTTATGAGCAGTTCTTC
TRBJ2-1	TRBD1	TRBV27	NA	CASSMGTAADEQFF	TGTGCCAGCAGCATGGGGACAGCGGCCGATGAGCAGTTCTTC
TRBJ1-1	TRBD1	TRBV18	once	CASSPPGTGEAFF	TGTGCCAGCTCACCACCCGGGACAGGGGAGGCTTTCTTT
TRBJ2-7	TRBD2	TRBV4-2	NA	CASSQDPTSGSYEQYF	TGTGCCAGCAGCCAAGACCCGACTAGCGGGAGTTACGAGCAGTACTTC
TRBJ2-1	NA	TRBV6-1	NA	CASSPRRAENEQFF	TGTGCCAGCAGTCCCCGGAGGGCCGAGAATGAGCAGTTCTTC
TRBJ2-1	TRBD2	TRBV7-3	once	CASTLSGGDAEQFF	TGTGCCAGCACCCTTAGCGGGGGGGACGCTGAGCAGTTCTTC
TRBJ1-1	NA	TRBV6-1	NA	CASSVHRWGEAFF	TGTGCCAGCAGTGTCCACAGGTGGGGTGAAGCTTTCTTT
TRBJ1-1	NA	TRBV6-1	few	CASSASEAFF	TGTGCCAGCAGTGCGTCTGAAGCTTTCTTT
TRBJ1-1	NA	TRBV7-9	once	CASSSGGTEAFF	TGTGCCAGCAGCTCCGGGGGGACTGAAGCTTTCTTT
TRBJ2-6	TRBD2	TRBV6-5	NA	CASSREGAGANVLTF	TGTGCCAGCAGTCGGGAGGGGGCTGGGGCCAACGTCCTGACTTTC